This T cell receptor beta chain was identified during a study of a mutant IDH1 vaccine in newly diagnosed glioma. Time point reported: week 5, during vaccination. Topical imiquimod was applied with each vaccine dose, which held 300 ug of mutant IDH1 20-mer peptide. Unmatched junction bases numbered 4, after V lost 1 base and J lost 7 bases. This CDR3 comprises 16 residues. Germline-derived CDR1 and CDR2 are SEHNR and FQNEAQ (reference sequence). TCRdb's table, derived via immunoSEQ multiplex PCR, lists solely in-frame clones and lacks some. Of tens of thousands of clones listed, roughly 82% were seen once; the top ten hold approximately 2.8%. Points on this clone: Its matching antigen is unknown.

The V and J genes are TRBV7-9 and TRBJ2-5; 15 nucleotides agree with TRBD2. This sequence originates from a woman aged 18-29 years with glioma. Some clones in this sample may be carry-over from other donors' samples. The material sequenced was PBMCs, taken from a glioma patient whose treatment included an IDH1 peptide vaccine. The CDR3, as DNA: TGTGCCAGCAGCTTAGGGACTAGCGGGGGGGATCTGACCCAGTACTTC. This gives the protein CASSLGTSGGDLTQYF.